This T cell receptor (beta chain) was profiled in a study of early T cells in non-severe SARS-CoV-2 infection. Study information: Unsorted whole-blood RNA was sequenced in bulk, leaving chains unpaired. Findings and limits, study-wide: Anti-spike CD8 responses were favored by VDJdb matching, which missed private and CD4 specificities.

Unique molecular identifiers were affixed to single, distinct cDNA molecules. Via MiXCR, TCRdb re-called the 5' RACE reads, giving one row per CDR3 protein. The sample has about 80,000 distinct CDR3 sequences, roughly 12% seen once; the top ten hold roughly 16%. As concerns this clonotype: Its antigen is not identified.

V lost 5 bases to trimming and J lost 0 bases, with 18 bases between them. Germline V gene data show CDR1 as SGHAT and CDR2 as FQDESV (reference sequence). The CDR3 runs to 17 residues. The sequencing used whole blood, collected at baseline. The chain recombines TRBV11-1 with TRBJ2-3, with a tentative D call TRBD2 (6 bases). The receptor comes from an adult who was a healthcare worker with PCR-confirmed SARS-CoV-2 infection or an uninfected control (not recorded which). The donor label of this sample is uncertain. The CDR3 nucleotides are TGTGCCAGCAGCCGCGGGGAGTCTTTCGGGAGCACAGATACGCAGTATTTT. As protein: CASSRGESFGSTDTQYF.